Following are 19 T cell receptor beta chains from one sample sequenced in a study of beta chain features in type 1 diabetes. Every isolated RNA sample was fully reverse transcribed, so sequencing captured expressed TCRB transcripts. Only in-frame clones appear in the TCRdb table, and some are missing; sequencing was by immunoSEQ multiplex PCR. The profile shows 130,000 to 150,000 clones, about 10% of them singletons. The sequenced sample was naive CD4+ T cells from blood. All receptors come from a man aged 18 to 30 in good health.

J is TRBJ2-2 and V is TRBV27, with no clear D. The CDR3 runs to 12 residues. Germline V gives CDR1 MNHEY, CDR2 SMNVEV (reference sequence). V was cut by 5 bases and J by 3 bases, with 4 bases left in between. For the CDR3, the DNA is TGTGCCAGCAGTCAATACACCGGGGAGCTGTTTTTT. Translating it yields CASSQYTGELFF.

This clone came up a few times. The chain has TRBV2 and TRBJ2-5; TRBD2 agrees at 7 bases. The CDR3 extends over 11 amino acids. V dropped 10 bases and J dropped 9; count of bases not matched to a gene: 8. Germline lookup yields CDR1 SNHLY and CDR2 FYNNEI. CDR3 region: CATRSAGPQYF. In DNA, the CDR3 is TGTGCCACCCGATCAGCGGGGCCCCAGTACTTC.

The CDR3, as DNA: TGTGCCAGCACCTTTAGCGGGGAAGTCTACGAGCAGTACTTC. Translation gives CASTFSGEVYEQYF. This chain joins TRBV28 and TRBJ2-7, with 8 bases identical to TRBD2. The CDR3 has 14 residues. V lost 7 bases to trimming and J lost 3 bases; unmatched junction nucleotides: 8. Germline loops: CDR1 MDHEN, CDR2 SYDVKM.

This clone has a count of ten or more. The chain uses TRBV28 and TRBJ1-5; 7 positions match TRBD1. The ends lost 4 bases at V and 7 bases at J; junction bases unmatched: 7. This CDR3 has 14 amino acids. Per germline, CDR1 MDHEN and CDR2 SYDVKM. The CDR3, as DNA: TGTGCCAGCAGTTCGACAGGGCCAAACCAGCCCCAGCATTTT. Its protein product is CASSSTGPNQPQHF.

This chain joins TRBV18 and TRBJ2-5, with TRBD1 identical over 9 bases. Matching the DNA end better, TRBJ2-7 makes the J call doubtful. Germline V gene data show CDR1 as KGHSH and CDR2 as LQKENI. CDR3 size: 16 residues. The CDR3 sequence is CASSPGSTGGKGEQYF. In DNA form, the CDR3 reads TGTGCCAGCTCACCGGGCTCTACAGGGGGCAAGGGCGAGCAGTACTTC.

The rearrangement joins TRBV4-3 to TRBJ1-4; D may be TRBD1 (5 bases). Trimming removed 1 base at V and 6 bases at J, with 9 bases between. The CDR3 loop spans 14 amino acids. Germline V gene data show CDR1 as LGHNA and CDR2 as YSLEER. DNA of the CDR3: TGCGCCAGCAGCCAAGGCCAGGGTCATGAAAAACTGTTTTTT. This sequence encodes CASSQGQGHEKLFF.

Only a few counts were recorded for this clone. The chain has TRBV18 and TRBJ1-5, with 8 bases identical to TRBD1. This CDR3 comprises 13 residues. Per the germline V gene, CDR1 is KGHSH and CDR2 is LQKENI. With 8 bases clipped from V and 5 bases from J, the junction kept 5 bases outside the gene matches. The CDR3 spells CASRQGRDQPQHF. The CDR3 DNA reads TGTGCCAGCCGACAGGGGAGAGATCAGCCCCAGCATTTT.

There are a few counts of this clone. V is TRBV7-9 and J is TRBJ2-7; 7 bases align to TRBD1. Germline V gene data show CDR1 as SEHNR and CDR2 as FQNEAQ (reference sequence). V was pared by 1 base and J by 2 bases, with 11 bases of the junction left unmatched. The CDR3 is 17 residues long. Here the CDR3 DNA reads TGTGCCAGCAGCTTAGGTCGCCGACAGGGCAACACCTACGAGCAGTACTTC. It translates to CASSLGRRQGNTYEQYF.

This clone has only a few counts. The chain recombines TRBV9 with TRBJ2-3; 7 bases are shared with TRBD1. Germline V lookup: CDR1 SGDLS, CDR2 YYNGEE. This CDR3 is 17 amino acids long. V dropped 0 bases and J dropped 0; count of bases not matched to a gene: 7. The CDR3 here is CASSVALGGLSTDTQYF. In DNA form, the CDR3 reads TGTGCCAGCAGCGTAGCCCTAGGGGGCCTGAGCACAGATACGCAGTATTTT.

This clone was recorded many times. This rearrangement joins TRBV7-9 to TRBJ2-7, with D unresolved. This CDR3 is 13 amino acids long. The germline V gene has CDR1 SEHNR and CDR2 FQNEAQ (reference sequence). V lost 5 bases and J lost 5, with 13 bases in between. The CDR3 DNA is TGTGCCAGCAGCCCGATCGTTTCGGACGAGCAGTACTTC. It yields the protein CASSPIVSDEQYF.

The table lists this clone with a few counts. V and J are TRBV28 and TRBJ2-5, with 10 nucleotides matching TRBD2. This CDR3 contains 15 residues. CDR1 MDHEN and CDR2 SYDVKM come from the germline V gene. J gave up 0 bases and V 3 bases, and 1 base lay outside the gene matches. The CDR3 bases are TGTGCCAGCAGTTTGACTAGCGGGTACCAAGAGACCCAGTACTTC. It yields the protein CASSLTSGYQETQYF.

This chain links TRBV5-6 with TRBJ2-5, with D perhaps TRBD2 (5 bases). The germline gives CDR1 SGHDT, CDR2 YYEEEE. This CDR3 has 13 amino acids. Trimming removed 6 bases at V and 4 bases at J, with 13 bases between. CDR3 protein: CASTAAGLETQYF. The CDR3 nucleotides read TGTGCCAGCACCGCGGCGGGTTTAGAGACCCAGTACTTC.

The table lists this clone with a few counts. The CDR3 bases are TGCGCCAGCAGCAAACTAGCGGGGGGGCCCGGGGAGCTGTTTTTT. Amino acid sequence: CASSKLAGGPGELFF. V usage is TRBV5-1 and J usage is TRBJ2-2; 13 nucleotides line up with TRBD2. V was clipped by 4 bases and J by 6 bases; unmatched bases: 3. The germline V gene has CDR1 SGHRS and CDR2 YFSETQ. The CDR3 is 15 residues long.

The chain has TRBV5-1 and TRBJ1-2; no firm D call. Germline loops: CDR1 SGHRS, CDR2 YFSETQ. V was shortened by 5 bases and J by 4 bases, with 6 bases between the two germline ends. The CDR3 runs 11 residues. CDR3 nucleotide sequence: TGCGCCAGCAGGGAGGCCTATGGCTACACCTTC. It yields the protein CASREAYGYTF.

This chain joins TRBV2 and TRBJ1-5, with D unresolved. The CDR3 consists of 11 residues. V lost 6 bases, J lost 6 bases, and 6 bases lay in between. Germline V gene lookup returns CDR1 SNHLY and CDR2 FYNNEI. In DNA form, the CDR3 reads TGTGCCAGCAGGGGAGGTCAGCCCCAGCATTTT. Protein: CASRGGQPQHF.

The chain is built from TRBV6-1 and TRBJ1-1; D remains ambiguous. The CDR3 is made up of 11 amino acids. Germline V gene sequence: CDR1 MNHNS, CDR2 SASEGT. V was cut by 6 bases and J by 10 bases, with 12 bases left in between. CDR3 DNA sequence: TGTGCCAGCAGCTCTGCGCGTGGAGCTTTCTTT. Translation gives CASSSARGAFF.

This clone was detected a few times. The V call is TRBV11-2, the J call TRBJ2-3, with 7 bases that match TRBD2. V dropped 4 bases and J dropped 6; count of bases not matched to a gene: 1. The CDR3 runs 12 residues. Germline V gene sequence: CDR1 SGHAT, CDR2 FQNNGV. The chain's CDR3 is CASSYGGDTQYF. In DNA, the CDR3 is TGTGCCAGCAGCTACGGGGGGGATACGCAGTATTTT.

In its sample, this clone was seen many times. This sequence joins TRBV23-1 and TRBJ2-6, with D perhaps TRBD2 (7 bases). TRBV23-1 is marked as an open reading frame, function uncertain. V dropped 0 bases and J dropped 0 bases, with 15 bases sitting between them. This CDR3 has 19 amino acids. CDR3 region: CASSQSGGGFSSGANVLTF. In nucleotides, the CDR3 is TGCGCCAGCAGTCAATCAGGCGGGGGCTTCAGCTCTGGGGCCAACGTCCTGACTTTC.

There are a few counts of this clone. The gene calls are TRBV10-2 and TRBJ2-7; TRBD1 might be the D (6 bases). Germline V lookup: CDR1 WSHSY, CDR2 SAAADI. This CDR3 has 15 amino acids. V was shortened by 6 bases and J by 2 bases, with 17 bases between the two germline ends. CDR3 bases: TGCGCCAGCAGCCCCCGGGACACCGGTCCCTACGAGCAGTACTTC. Translated, it gives CASSPRDTGPYEQYF.